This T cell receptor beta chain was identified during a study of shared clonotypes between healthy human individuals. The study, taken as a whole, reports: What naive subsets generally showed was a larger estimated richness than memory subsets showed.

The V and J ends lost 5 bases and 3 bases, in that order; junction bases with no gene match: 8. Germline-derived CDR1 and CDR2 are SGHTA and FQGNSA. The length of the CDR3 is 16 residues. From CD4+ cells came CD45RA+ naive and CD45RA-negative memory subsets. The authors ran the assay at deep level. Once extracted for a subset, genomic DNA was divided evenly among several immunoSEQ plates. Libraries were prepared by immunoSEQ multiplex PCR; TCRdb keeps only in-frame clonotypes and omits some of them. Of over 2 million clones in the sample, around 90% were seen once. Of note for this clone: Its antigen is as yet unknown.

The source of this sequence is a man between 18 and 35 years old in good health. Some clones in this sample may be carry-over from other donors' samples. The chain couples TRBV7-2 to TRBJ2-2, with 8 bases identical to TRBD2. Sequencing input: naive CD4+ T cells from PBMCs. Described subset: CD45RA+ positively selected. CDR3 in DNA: TGTGCCAGCAGCACCACTAGCGGTTACTACACCGGGGAGCTGTTTTTT. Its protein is CASSTTSGYYTGELFF.